What follows is one T cell receptor (beta chain) and its context. The CDR3 has 14 residues. Germline CDR1 reads SGHRS; CDR2 reads YFSETQ. Trimming cost V 4 bases and J 3 bases, with 11 bases left between them. The time point denotes: peripheral blood 6 weeks after treatment start. This entry belongs to a study of PD-L1 blockade in urothelial cancer. Measured with immunoSEQ multiplex PCR; TCRdb has only the in-frame clones, and not every one. This sample carries tens of thousands of clones, around nine tenths of them seen once, and the ten largest clones take roughly 2.5%. The chain carries TRBV5-1 and TRBJ1-5; TRBD1 might be the D (6 bases). The input for sequencing was PBMCs, taken around atezolizumab (anti-PD-L1) treatment. This receptor was taken from a man in his sixties with urothelial cancer. Here the CDR3 reads CASSLDSINQPQHF. The CDR3 nucleotides are TGCGCCAGCAGCCTGGACAGTATCAATCAGCCCCAGCATTTT.